The next 6 T cell receptor beta chains were all read from a single sample in a study of control samples from healthy donors and cancer patients. Using immunoSEQ multiplex PCR, the repertoire was profiled, and TCRdb retains in-frame clones only, with some absent. The sample lists about 190,000 clones, about 90% seen once, with less than 2% in the top ten. The source material was blood. These receptors all stem from a man aged 25-40 years in good health.

This chain joins TRBV10-3 and TRBJ2-2, with 10 bases fitting TRBD1. Germline V gene sequence: CDR1 ENHRY, CDR2 SYGVKD. This CDR3 contains 15 residues. The V gene end was trimmed by 0 bases and the J gene end by 7 bases; junction bases not matched to a gene: 2. CDR3 nucleotides: TGTGCCATCAGTGAGTCGGGACAGGGGATCGGGGAGCTGTTTTTT. It codes for CAISESGQGIGELFF.

CDR3 nucleotides: TGTGCCAGCAGCCCCCGGACAGGGGGTAGCAACAATGAGCAGTTCTTC. It is translated as CASSPRTGGSNNEQFF. This chain connects TRBV7-6 to TRBJ2-1; TRBD1 matches 10 bases. V shed 5 bases and J 5 bases; nucleotides not matched to a gene: 9. The CDR3 has 16 amino acids. Germline CDR1 SGHVS, CDR2 FNYEAQ.

The chain combines TRBV10-3 with TRBJ2-3; D gene ambiguous. Germline CDR1 ENHRY, CDR2 SYGVKD. V gave up 6 bases and J gave up 7 bases, with 20 bases separating them. This CDR3 is 15 amino acids long. CDR3 DNA: TGTGCCATCAGAGCCGAGGCCTATCTTCGGAATACGCAGTATTTT. Residues: CAIRAEAYLRNTQYF.

The chain has TRBV30 and TRBJ1-1; D is undetermined. Trimming pared 8 bases from V and 3 bases from J, leaving 16 bases between. Germline loops: CDR1 GTSNPN, CDR2 SVGIG (reference sequence). This CDR3 spans 13 amino acids. CDR3 sequence (DNA): TGTGCCCTCTTCCCAACTTCGGACACTGAAGCTTTCTTT. Translated, it gives CALFPTSDTEAFF.

This chain links TRBV10-2 with TRBJ1-1; the match to TRBD1 covers 7 bases. Germline values: CDR1 WSHSY, CDR2 SAAADI. V was pared by 4 bases and J by 5 bases, with 7 bases of the junction left unmatched. The CDR3 totals 14 residues. CDR3 DNA sequence: TGCGCCAGCAGTGGGGGAGGGGGCTGGACTGAAGCTTTCTTT. It codes for CASSGGGGWTEAFF.

The chain couples TRBV28 to TRBJ1-6; the D gene is possibly TRBD1 (5 bases). Germline CDR1 MDHEN, CDR2 SYDVKM. CDR3 size: 15 residues. Trimming stripped 8 bases from V and 0 bases from J, with 11 bases between. CDR3 coding DNA: TGTGCCAGCTGGGAGGGGAGCTCCTATAATTCACCCCTCCACTTT. Its protein product is CASWEGSSYNSPLHF.